The 25 T cell receptor beta chains below all came from one sample that was sequenced in a study of read filtering for tumor transcriptome and immune sequencing. The library was built from around 0.4 ug RNA with molecular barcoded adaptors for alpha/delta and beta/gamma chains. TCRdb independently ran MiXCR on the reads; one entry per CDR3 protein. Among roughly 5,800 distinct CDR3 sequences listed, about 20% were seen once. The sample was a population of CD138-negative cells sorted from bone marrow. These receptors were obtained from a donor at least 40 years old with multiple myeloma.

This clonotype counts as medium-sized. The chain is built from TRBV9 and TRBJ2-3; 7 bases map to TRBD2. Germline V gives CDR1 SGDLS, CDR2 YYNGEE. J lost 4 bases, V lost 7 bases, and 9 bases had no gene match. The CDR3 spans 14 residues. In DNA form, the CDR3 reads TGTGCCAGCGGGAGCGGGAACCTGGCAGATACGCAGTATTTT. This sequence encodes CASGSGNLADTQYF.

This clonotype was seen at least ten times. This rearrangement joins TRBV29-1 to TRBJ2-7; weak D call: TRBD1 (6 bases). The CDR3 sequence is 13 residues long. In germline, CDR1 is SQVTM, CDR2 ANQGSEA. Between the trimmed V and J ends, which lost 2 bases and 1 base, there was a span of 9 bases. CDR3 loop: CSVERDNSYEQYF. The CDR3 DNA reads as TGCAGCGTTGAACGGGACAATTCCTACGAGCAGTACTTC.

The table lists this clonotype with many counts. This may arise from a read error, as a much more abundant clone is one base away. J is TRBJ2-6 and V is TRBV6-2 or TRBV6-3; unclear D gene. V dropped 11 bases and J dropped 3 bases, with 20 bases sitting between them. This CDR3 spans 16 amino acids. Germline V gene lookup returns CDR1 MNHEY and CDR2 SVGEGT. This chain's CDR3 is CAGRSIGMDGANVLTF. The CDR3 DNA follows: TGTGCCGGAAGATCGATAGGGATGGATGGGGCCAACGTCCTGACTTTC.

This clonotype is medium-sized (0.01 to 0.1%) within its sample. The V gene is TRBV6-1, the J gene TRBJ2-7, with 13 bases identical to TRBD2. The length of the CDR3 is 16 residues. Germline CDR1 reads MNHNS; CDR2 reads SASEGT. V gave up 6 bases and J gave up 4 bases; unmatched junction bases: 9. Written as DNA, the CDR3 is TGTGCCAGCAGACCCCCGGGACTAGCGGGGCAGTACGAGCAGTACTTC. Its translation is CASRPPGLAGQYEQYF.

At least ten counts were recorded for this clonotype. The gene calls are TRBV6-2 or TRBV6-3 and TRBJ2-1, with TRBD2 matching 10 bases. V was clipped by 2 bases and J by 7 bases; unmatched bases: 14. There are 18 residues in the CDR3. Per germline, CDR1 MNHEY and CDR2 SVGEGT. Here the CDR3 DNA reads TGTGCCAGCAGTTACCTCCCCCCCCTAGCGGGAGTTCGGAATGAGCAGTTCTTC. Translated, it gives CASSYLPPLAGVRNEQFF.

Notes on this clonotype: It is likely a read error: a sequence one base away is far more abundant. This sequence joins TRBV4-3 and TRBJ2-3; TRBD2 agrees at 7 bases. Germline values: CDR1 LGHNA, CDR2 YSLEER. The CDR3 spans 18 residues. The J segment lost 5 bases and the V segment lost 4 bases, leaving 18 bases of the junction unmatched. The CDR3 region has the DNA TGCGCCAGCAGCCGTCGACTAGCCGATTACACAAGGGGAGATACGCAGTATTTT. It is translated as CASSRRLADYTRGDTQYF.

This clonotype showed up many times. V usage is TRBV4-2 and J usage is TRBJ2-2; possibly TRBD1 for D (6 bases). Trimming stripped 5 bases from V and 1 base from J, with 8 bases between. The CDR3 totals 14 residues. Germline V CDR1 and CDR2: LGHNA, YNFKEQ. CDR3 residues: CASSTGQNTGELFF. In DNA form, the CDR3 reads TGTGCCAGCAGCACGGGACAGAACACCGGGGAGCTGTTTTTT.

About this clonotype: A much more abundant neighbour one base away suggests this may be a read error. The chain links TRBV20-1 to TRBJ2-3; 7 nucleotides line up with TRBD2. This CDR3 has 16 residues. The V gene's germline CDR1 is DFQATT and CDR2 SNEGSKA (reference sequence). The CDR3 region is CSPRRSGTTRTDTQYF. The CDR3 DNA is TGCAGTCCTAGGCGGTCGGGGACTACCAGGACAGATACGCAGTATTTT.

This clonotype has just a few counts. Being one base from a much bigger clone, this may be a read error. The rearrangement uses TRBV10-2 and TRBJ2-2, with 9 nucleotides matching TRBD2. Trimming at V came to 4 bases and at J to 6 bases, leaving 9 bases not matched to a gene. The CDR3 consists of 16 residues. Germline lookup yields CDR1 WSHSY and CDR2 SAAADI. The CDR3 DNA follows: TGCGCCAGCAGTGGCCGTCCAGCGGGGGGAGCCGGGGAGCTGTTTTTT. Its protein product is CASSGRPAGGAGELFF.

The table lists this clonotype with many counts. J is TRBJ2-3 and V is TRBV7-2; D gene ambiguous. The CDR3 loop spans 14 amino acids. V shed 2 bases and J shed 0 bases, with 6 bases lying between them. CDR1 is SGHTA and CDR2 is FQGNSA in the germline V gene. The CDR3 reads CASSLRGSTDTQYF. DNA for the CDR3: TGTGCCAGCAGCTTACGAGGTAGCACAGATACGCAGTATTTT.

This clonotype was recorded at least ten times. The gene calls are TRBV7-8 and TRBJ2-2; D is uncertain. Trimming removed 1 base from V and 3 bases from J, with 12 bases in between. Germline CDR1 is SGHVS and CDR2 is FQNEAQ. This CDR3 is built from 16 residues. CDR3 in amino acids: CASSLVYGGDTGELFF. In nucleotides, the CDR3 is TGTGCCAGCAGCTTAGTTTATGGTGGGGACACCGGGGAGCTGTTTTTT.

The sample holds many counts of this clonotype. The chain uses TRBV29-1 and TRBJ2-2, with D hard to call. CDR1 is SQVTM and CDR2 is ANQGSEA in the germline V gene. This CDR3 contains 13 residues. V lost 4 bases, J lost 1 base, and 7 bases lay in between. CDR3 DNA: TGCAGCGTTGTGGACGGGAACACCGGGGAGCTGTTTTTT. Its translation: CSVVDGNTGELFF.

This clonotype came up many times. This chain joins TRBV5-8 and TRBJ2-7; D is unresolved. Germline V lookup: CDR1 SGHTS, CDR2 YDEGEE. The CDR3 spans 14 residues. V was clipped by 0 bases and J by 0 bases, with 7 bases between them. Here the CDR3 DNA reads TGTGCCAGCAGCTTGGAGTCTAGCTCCTACGAGCAGTACTTC. Translation: CASSLESSSYEQYF.

In the case of this clonotype: Given a far larger clone just one base away, this is likely a sequencing read error. This chain uses TRBV11-3 with TRBJ2-1; D might be TRBD1 or TRBD2, each matching 5 bases. Trimming stripped 4 bases from V and 3 bases from J, with 16 bases between. The germline V gene encodes CDR1 SGHNT and CDR2 YENEEA. The CDR3 contains 16 residues. CDR3 bases: TGTGCCAGCAGCTCTAGAGAGGGGAAACTCTACAATGAGCAGTTCTTC. It is translated as CASSSREGKLYNEQFF.

This clonotype has a count of ten or more. The V and J genes are TRBV2 and TRBJ1-5; D gene uncertain. Germline V lookup: CDR1 SNHLY, CDR2 FYNNEI. The CDR3 totals 12 residues. V was trimmed by 3 bases and J by 3 bases, leaving 3 bases between them. The CDR3 spells CASSDNNQPQHF. Written as DNA, the CDR3 is TGTGCCAGCAGTGACAACAATCAGCCCCAGCATTTT.

There are many counts of this clonotype. The chain couples TRBV5-5 to TRBJ1-5; 7 nucleotides align to TRBD1. V lost 1 base to trimming and J lost 1 base; unmatched junction nucleotides: 8. This CDR3 has 17 residues. Germline V gives CDR1 SGHKS, CDR2 YYEKEE (reference sequence). The DNA for the CDR3 is TGTGCCAGCAGCTTGATTCCGACAGGGAGGAGCAATCAGCCCCAGCATTTT. Its protein product is CASSLIPTGRSNQPQHF.

This clonotype was found many times. This chain links TRBV19 with TRBJ2-1, with 7 bases aligning to TRBD2. The germline V gene encodes CDR1 LNHDA and CDR2 SQIVND (reference sequence). This CDR3 is 14 amino acids long. J was trimmed by 0 bases and V by 6 bases; bases with no gene match: 2. The CDR3 DNA reads as TGTGCCAGTAGACCGGGGGGCTCCTACAATGAGCAGTTCTTC. Translated, it gives CASRPGGSYNEQFF.

This clonotype was recorded many times. The chain is built from TRBV7-2 and TRBJ2-5, with D unclear. The CDR3 covers 15 residues. Germline CDR1 and CDR2: SGHTA and FQGNSA. Trimming shortened V by 2 bases and J by 0 bases, and 10 bases separated the two germline ends. Here the CDR3 reads CASSLLSGYQETQYF. As DNA, the CDR3 is TGTGCCAGCAGCTTACTGTCCGGGTACCAAGAGACCCAGTACTTC.

The sample holds many counts of this clonotype. The chain recombines TRBV29-1 with TRBJ1-4; D is undetermined. The CDR3 covers 10 residues. V lost 4 bases, J lost 6 bases, and 3 bases lay in between. Germline V gene sequence: CDR1 SQVTM, CDR2 ANQGSEA. The CDR3 DNA reads TGCAGCGTTGCCGATGAAAAACTGTTTTTT. Translated: CSVADEKLFF.

For this clonotype: This may stem from a read error, because a much larger clone lies one nucleotide away. The rearrangement uses TRBV29-1 and TRBJ1-3, with D unclear. This CDR3 contains 13 residues. Trimming removed 6 bases at V and 1 base at J, with 10 bases between. Per germline, CDR1 SQVTM and CDR2 ANQGSEA. CDR3 in amino acids: CSVVDGSGNTIYF. The CDR3 coding sequence is TGCAGCGTGGTGGACGGATCTGGAAACACCATATATTTT.

The table lists this clonotype with many counts. V usage is TRBV3-1 and J usage is TRBJ2-7; D is undetermined. CDR3 length equals 14 residues. The V end was cut by 0 bases, the J end by 7 bases, with 13 bases between. CDR1 and CDR2 (germline): LGHDT, YNNKEL (reference sequence). CDR3 loop: CASSQDQPPLEQYF. As DNA, the CDR3 is TGTGCCAGCAGCCAAGATCAGCCTCCCTTAGAGCAGTACTTC.

To note about this clonotype: A read error is the likely source, as a far larger clone sits one nucleotide away. The chain recombines TRBV6-1 with TRBJ2-1, with 13 bases matching TRBD2. Germline assignment: CDR1 MNHNS and CDR2 SASEGT. The CDR3 spans 15 residues. With V trimmed by 4 bases and J by 10 bases, 7 bases remained unmatched. This CDR3 is CASSVRGLAGMEQFF. CDR3 in DNA: TGTGCCAGCAGTGTACGGGGACTAGCGGGAATGGAGCAGTTCTTC.

At least ten counts were recorded for this clonotype. The chain couples TRBV7-2 to TRBJ2-3; no clear D gene. This CDR3 spans 11 amino acids. Germline assignment: CDR1 SGHTA and CDR2 FQGNSA. V was trimmed by 0 bases and J by 5 bases, leaving 0 bases between them. In nucleotides, the CDR3 is TGTGCCAGCAGCTTAGCAGATACGCAGTATTTT. Translated: CASSLADTQYF. The full variable domain, completed using reference TRBV7-2 and TRBJ2-3, is GAGVSQSPSNKVTEKGKDVELRCDPISGHTALYWYRQSLGQGLEFLIYFQGNSAPDKSGLPSDRFSAERTGGSVSTLTIQRTQQEDSAVYLCASSLADTQYFGPGTRLTVL.

This clonotype was recorded at least ten times. The V gene is TRBV20-1, the J gene TRBJ2-2, with 8 nucleotides matching TRBD1. The trim removed 0 bases at V and 6 bases at J, leaving 12 bases unmatched. The CDR3 runs 17 residues. From germline, CDR1 is DFQATT and CDR2 SNEGSKA (reference sequence). The CDR3 spells CSARDFQGAPRAGELFF. CDR3 DNA: TGCAGTGCTAGAGATTTTCAGGGGGCCCCTCGGGCCGGGGAGCTGTTTTTT.

This clonotype was detected ten times or more. The chain links TRBV12-3 or TRBV12-4 to TRBJ1-1; D might be TRBD1 (5 bases). V was clipped by 5 bases and J by 4 bases, with 17 bases between them. The CDR3 consists of 15 residues. DNA for the CDR3: TGTGCCAGCAGTCTCCCCGGGGGTCGTGGCACTGAAGCTTTCTTT. It specifies CASSLPGGRGTEAFF.